This T cell receptor beta chain was sequenced during a study of T cell repertoires in cytomegalovirus infection (dated by TCRdb to the late 2010s). As for the study more broadly: Alongside well-studied HLA-B-restricted epitopes, the peptide stimulations were aimed at recently identified HLA-C-restricted CMV epitopes, whose presentation resists viral immunomodulation. Because public TCR beta signatures pointed to carriage of CMV infection together with the matching HLA type, the HLA type of each donor mattered for the analysis.

The run used an Illumina HiSeq 1500. TCRdb's own reprocessing of the public reads used fastp at Q25 and MiXCR and kept productive beta chains. Every CDR3 protein is listed once, alongside the most common genes and DNA of its rows. The table for this sample lists approximately 990,000 distinct CDR3 sequences; roughly 30% of them were counted only once. Of the sample, more than 12% is held by the ten largest clones. CDR3 length: 13 amino acids, cysteine to phenylalanine. The CDR3 DNA has 39 bases and is translated from base 1. The germline V gene specifies SGHVS as CDR1 and FNYEAQ as CDR2. The junction shows trimming of 2 bases on V and 6 bases on J, plus 10 bases between the germline ends. The intended sense of this specimen's treatment or condition label: in vitro stimulation with specific CMV peptide epitopes to enrich CMV-specific T cells. Overall study results and their limits: In both this cohort and an independent approximately 350-donor cohort, the cumulative frequency of public TCR beta family members distinguished carriers of CMV infection plus the relevant HLA type. In the ex vivo response, HLA-C-restricted CMV-specific TCR beta clonotypes were dominant, and in two of eight donors the single most frequent clonotype came from this HLA-C-restricted group.

This clonotype was picked up many times. It lacks a known antigen. Base qualities are not recorded, but no much larger clone differs from it by a single base. Rearrangement joined TRBV7-6 to TRBJ1-2, with no reliable assignment of the D segment. The TCR originated in a human donor in good health (CMV status not recorded). Some clones in this sample may be carry-over from other donors' samples. The sample here was cultured CD8+ T cells from PBMCs, taken from culture after CMV antigen stimulation. The DNA sequence reads TGTGCCAGCAGCTTAACCTTCCTTGATGGCTACACCTTC. Its amino acids are CASSLTFLDGYTF.